The T cell receptor (beta chain) described here comes from a study of T cells in Graves' hyperthyroidism and ophthalmopathy. Study-level findings and limits: From stable hyperthyroidism, ophthalmopathy was set apart by a 13 V-J model.

This clonotype was detected many times. No antigen is known for it. Disease duration under 2 months; hyperthyroidism patients were aged 18 to 65. TCR beta CDR3 sequences were amplified from RNA transcripts. Primed by the HTBI set, a first-round RT-PCR was run on the TCR CDR3. MiXCR, applied by TCRdb to the multiplex PCR reads, yields one record per CDR3 protein. Among about 590,000 distinct CDR3 sequences listed, around 14% were seen once. The trim removed 2 bases at V and 1 base at J, leaving 8 bases unmatched. The CDR3 loop spans 17 amino acids. Germline CDR1 reads GTSNPN; CDR2 reads SVGIG (reference sequence).

The sequence derives from a woman aged 25 to 39 with Graves' hyperthyroidism. Sample: blood. J is TRBJ2-1 and V is TRBV30; 10 nucleotides agree with TRBD2. The CDR3 reads CAWSWLAGELSYNEQFF. CDR3 sequence (DNA): TGTGCCTGGAGTTGGCTAGCGGGAGAGTTATCCTACAATGAGCAGTTCTTC.